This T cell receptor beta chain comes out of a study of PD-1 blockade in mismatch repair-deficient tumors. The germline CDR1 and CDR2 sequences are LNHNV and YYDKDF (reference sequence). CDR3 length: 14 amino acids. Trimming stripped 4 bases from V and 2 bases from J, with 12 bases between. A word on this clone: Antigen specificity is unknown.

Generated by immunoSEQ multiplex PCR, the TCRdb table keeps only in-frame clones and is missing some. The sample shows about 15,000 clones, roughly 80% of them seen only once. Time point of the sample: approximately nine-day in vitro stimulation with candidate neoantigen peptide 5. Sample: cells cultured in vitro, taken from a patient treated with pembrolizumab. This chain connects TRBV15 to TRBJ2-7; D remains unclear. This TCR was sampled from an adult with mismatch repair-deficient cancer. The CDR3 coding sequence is TGTGCCACCAGCAAACGGGTACCCGCCTACGAGCAGTACTTC. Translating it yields CATSKRVPAYEQYF.